A single sample gave rise to the 17 T cell receptor beta chains below, sequenced in a study of T cell changes during pregnancy in multiple sclerosis. Method: immunoSEQ multiplex PCR; TCRdb's copy keeps in-frame clones and lacks some. The sample lists fewer than 45,000 clones, 90% to 95% seen once, with approximately 0.46% in the top ten. The specimen was CD4+ T cells from peripheral blood mononuclear cells, collected in the third trimester of pregnancy. The receptors shown here come from a female donor in good health, enrolled as a control in a pregnancy study.

The chain carries TRBV29-1 and TRBJ2-2; the D is unclear. Trimming shortened V by 7 bases and J by 0 bases, and 3 bases separated the two germline ends. CDR1 and CDR2 (germline): SQVTM, ANQGSEA. The CDR3 spans 11 residues. The CDR3 DNA reads TGCAGCGGAGCGAACACCGGGGAGCTGTTTTTT. Amino acid sequence: CSGANTGELFF.

The V and J genes are TRBV6-5 and TRBJ1-5; D uncertain. Germline lookup yields CDR1 MNHEY and CDR2 SVGAGI. Trimming took off 6 bases at V and 10 bases at J, with 19 bases between the two ends. The CDR3 is 14 residues long. The CDR3: CASSARGAVGPQHF. The CDR3 DNA is TGTGCCAGCAGCGCCCGGGGAGCCGTCGGTCCCCAGCATTTT.

This rearrangement joins TRBV11-3 to TRBJ2-1; 7 bases align to TRBD2. V lost 3 bases to trimming and J lost 4 bases; unmatched junction nucleotides: 3. Germline CDR1 is SGHNT and CDR2 is YENEEA. The CDR3 runs to 14 residues. CDR3 region: CASSFRGRYNEQFF. Here the CDR3 DNA reads TGTGCCAGCAGCTTCCGCGGGAGATACAATGAGCAGTTCTTC.

The chain recombines TRBV4-1 with TRBJ2-1; 10 positions agree with TRBD2. There are 15 residues in the CDR3. V was clipped by 4 bases and J by 2 bases; unmatched bases: 2. In germline, CDR1 is MGHRA, CDR2 YSYEKL. The CDR3 nucleotides read TGCGCCAGCAGCCTCACTAGCGGGGCCTACAATGAGCAGTTCTTC. Protein product: CASSLTSGAYNEQFF.

This chain uses TRBV6-5 with TRBJ1-1; TRBD1 matches at 8 bases. Germline values: CDR1 MNHEY, CDR2 SVGAGI. The CDR3 sequence is 14 residues long. The V and J ends lost 4 bases and 10 bases, in that order; junction bases with no gene match: 11. The CDR3 region is CASSFSDRGSGAFF. The CDR3 nucleotides are TGTGCCAGCAGTTTCTCCGACAGGGGAAGTGGAGCTTTCTTT.

The CDR3 region has the DNA TGCGCCAGCAGCTACCAAGCGGGAGCCTATACAGATACGCAGTATTTT. This codes for CASSYQAGAYTDTQYF. The V call is TRBV5-1, the J call TRBJ2-3; 8 positions match TRBD2. J gave up 3 bases and V 3 bases, and 9 bases lay outside the gene matches. Germline loops: CDR1 SGHRS, CDR2 YFSETQ. The CDR3 runs to 16 residues.

This chain links TRBV6-5 with TRBJ1-2; D uncertain. The CDR3 totals 14 residues. Germline CDR1 reads MNHEY; CDR2 reads SVGAGI. V lost 0 bases to trimming and J lost 5 bases, with 10 bases between them. The CDR3 coding sequence is TGTGCCAGCAGTTACTCCGATGTTCAGTATGGCTACACCTTC. Translated, it gives CASSYSDVQYGYTF.

This chain connects TRBV5-6 to TRBJ2-4, with D perhaps TRBD2 (5 bases). The CDR3 runs 13 residues. V gave up 3 bases and J gave up 6 bases, with 10 bases separating them. The germline gives CDR1 SGHDT, CDR2 YYEEEE. The CDR3 spells CASSSDSRNIQYF. For the CDR3, the DNA is TGTGCCAGCAGCTCGGACTCAAGAAACATTCAGTACTTC.

The table lists this clone with a count of one. This chain connects TRBV5-1 to TRBJ2-3; no reliable D call. Looked up from germline, CDR1 is SGHRS and CDR2 is YFSETQ. Trimming removed 0 bases at V and 0 bases at J, with 11 bases between. The CDR3 has 16 residues. DNA of the CDR3: TGCGCCAGCAGCTTGGGGGCAGCCCCTAGCACAGATACGCAGTATTTT. Its translation is CASSLGAAPSTDTQYF.

This chain connects TRBV28 to TRBJ1-5, with D possibly matching TRBD1 (6 bases). Trimming stripped 7 bases from V and 2 bases from J, with 9 bases between. CDR1 and CDR2 (germline): MDHEN, SYDVKM. CDR3 length: 13 amino acids. CDR3 protein: CASTGDGNQPQHF. The CDR3 nucleotides read TGTGCCAGCACAGGGGATGGCAATCAGCCCCAGCATTTT.

This clone has a single count. The chain employs TRBV5-6 and TRBJ1-2; TRBD1 aligns across 10 bases. The CDR3 totals 13 residues. The J segment lost 6 bases and the V segment lost 4 bases, leaving 3 bases of the junction unmatched. The germline V gene encodes CDR1 SGHDT and CDR2 YYEEEE. The CDR3 DNA follows: TGTGCCAGCAGCCTCGACAGGGGGCATGGCTACACCTTC. As protein: CASSLDRGHGYTF.

This sequence joins TRBV7-2 and TRBJ2-7; 7 nucleotides align to TRBD2. V dropped 1 base and J dropped 5; count of bases not matched to a gene: 5. The CDR3 runs to 14 residues. Germline V gene sequence: CDR1 SGHTA, CDR2 FQGNSA. The CDR3 coding sequence is TGTGCCAGCAGCTTAGGGGAGGGTACCCACGAGCAGTACTTC. This encodes CASSLGEGTHEQYF.

J is TRBJ2-5 and V is TRBV5-4, with 11 bases identical to TRBD2. CDR3 length: 16 residues. V shed 4 bases, J shed 11 bases, and the junction held 16 bases outside the gene matches. CDR1 is SGHNT, CDR2 YYREEE, per germline (reference sequence). CDR3: CASSDRVTSGTREQYF. As DNA, the CDR3 is TGTGCCAGCAGCGATCGGGTGACTAGCGGGACTCGGGAGCAGTACTTC.

CDR3 sequence reads: CASSLTGVETQYF. As DNA, the CDR3 is TGTGCCAGCAGCTTAACGGGAGTTGAGACCCAGTACTTC. The chain uses TRBV7-6 and TRBJ2-5, with a tentative D call TRBD2 (6 bases). Germline CDR1 and CDR2: SGHVS and FNYEAQ. There are 13 residues in the CDR3. The V gene lost 2 bases and the J gene lost 5 bases, with 9 bases spanning the gap.

The chain couples TRBV12-5 to TRBJ2-7; tentatively, D is TRBD2 (6 bases). CDR3 length: 12 residues. Germline V gene lookup returns CDR1 LGHNT and CDR2 FRNRAP. With 5 bases removed from V and 9 bases from J, the gap between germline ends came to 14 bases. In DNA, the CDR3 is TGTGCTAGTGGTCGGGACTTGGTCGCGCAGTACTTC. Translated, it gives CASGRDLVAQYF.

This rearrangement joins TRBV5-6 to TRBJ2-1; TRBD1 agrees at 7 bases. J lost 3 bases, V lost 0 bases, and 9 bases had no gene match. CDR1 is SGHDT, CDR2 YYEEEE, per germline. The CDR3 has 17 amino acids. CDR3 loop: CASSLGGRGNFYNEQFF. The CDR3 bases are TGTGCCAGCAGCTTGGGGGGCAGGGGGAATTTCTACAATGAGCAGTTCTTC.

The chain is built from TRBV6-4 and TRBJ1-1; D is possibly TRBD1 (6 bases). CDR1 is MRHNA, CDR2 SNTAGT, per germline. The CDR3 contains 15 residues. Trimming removed 2 bases from V and 8 bases from J, with 18 bases in between. The CDR3 spells CASSDPLRDTLEAFF. The CDR3 DNA reads TGTGCCAGCAGTGACCCACTCAGGGACACCTTAGAAGCTTTCTTT.